This T cell receptor (beta chain) was profiled in a study of control samples from healthy donors and cancer patients. TCRdb's copy holds only in-frame clones and misses some; the assay was immunoSEQ multiplex PCR. Of around 140,000 clones listed, around nine tenths are singletons. The clonotype comes from a man between 50 and 59 years old with head and neck cancer. Sequences were obtained from PBMCs.

CDR3 DNA: TGTGCCAGCAGTGAAAGGGGCAGCAAGAACACTGAAGCTTTCTTT. Residues: CASSERGSKNTEAFF. The rearrangement links TRBV6-1 to TRBJ1-1; D may be TRBD1 (5 bases). The CDR3 length is 15 residues. Germline V gene sequence: CDR1 MNHNS, CDR2 SASEGT. Trimming pared 2 bases from V and 1 base from J, leaving 11 bases between.